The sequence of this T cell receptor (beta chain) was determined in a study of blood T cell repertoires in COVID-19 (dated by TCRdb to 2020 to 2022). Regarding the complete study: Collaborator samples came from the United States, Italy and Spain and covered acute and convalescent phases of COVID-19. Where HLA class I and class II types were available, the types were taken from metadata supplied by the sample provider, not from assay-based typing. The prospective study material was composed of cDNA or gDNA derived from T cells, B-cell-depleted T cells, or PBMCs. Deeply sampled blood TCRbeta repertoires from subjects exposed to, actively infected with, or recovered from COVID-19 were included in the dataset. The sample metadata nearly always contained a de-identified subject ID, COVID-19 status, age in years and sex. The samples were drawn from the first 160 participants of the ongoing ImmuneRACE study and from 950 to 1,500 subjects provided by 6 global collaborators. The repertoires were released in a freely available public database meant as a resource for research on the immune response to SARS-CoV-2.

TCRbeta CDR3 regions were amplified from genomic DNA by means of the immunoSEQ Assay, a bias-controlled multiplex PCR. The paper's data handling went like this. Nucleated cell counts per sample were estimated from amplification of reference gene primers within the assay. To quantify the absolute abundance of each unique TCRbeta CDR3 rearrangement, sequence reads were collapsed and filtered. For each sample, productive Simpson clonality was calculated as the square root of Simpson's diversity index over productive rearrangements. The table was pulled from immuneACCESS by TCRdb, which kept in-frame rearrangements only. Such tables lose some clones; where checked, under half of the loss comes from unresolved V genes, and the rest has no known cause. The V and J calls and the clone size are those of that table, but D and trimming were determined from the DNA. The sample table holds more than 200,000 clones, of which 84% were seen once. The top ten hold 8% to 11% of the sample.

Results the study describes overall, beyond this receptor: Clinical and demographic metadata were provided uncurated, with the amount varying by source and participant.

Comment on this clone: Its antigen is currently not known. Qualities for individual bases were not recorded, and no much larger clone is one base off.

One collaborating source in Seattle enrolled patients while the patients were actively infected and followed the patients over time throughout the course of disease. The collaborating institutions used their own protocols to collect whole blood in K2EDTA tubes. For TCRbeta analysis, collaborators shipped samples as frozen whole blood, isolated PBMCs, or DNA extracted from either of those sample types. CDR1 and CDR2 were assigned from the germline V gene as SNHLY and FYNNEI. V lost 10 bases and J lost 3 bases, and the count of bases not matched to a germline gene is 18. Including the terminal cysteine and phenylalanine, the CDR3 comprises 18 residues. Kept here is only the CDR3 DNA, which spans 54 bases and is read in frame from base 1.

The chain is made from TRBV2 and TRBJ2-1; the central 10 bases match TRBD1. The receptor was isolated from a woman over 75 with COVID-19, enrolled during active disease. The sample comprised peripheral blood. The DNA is TGTGCCACAAAATCATTTACTCCGGGACAGGGGAACTACAATGAGCAGTTCTTC. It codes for CATKSFTPGQGNYNEQFF.